This T cell receptor beta chain was recovered during a study of blood T cells in healthy people across ages. This clonotype was recorded a few times. Sample-barcoded 5' priming and a J-beta primer mix drove a second PCR of roughly 6 to 12 cycles. TCRdb processed the 5' RACE reads anew with MiXCR; each CDR3 protein has one entry. The data contain 950,000 to 1,200,000 distinct CDR3 sequences, around two fifths of them seen just once; the ten biggest clones take up 10% to 15%. The CDR3 sequence is 20 residues long. V trimming: 4 bases; J trimming: 1 base; junction bases outside the gene matches: 19. Germline V lookup: CDR1 MNHEY, CDR2 SVGAGI.

This TCR derives from a man aged 18-30 years in good health. The sample comprised blood. J is TRBJ2-3 and V is TRBV6-5; 8 positions agree with TRBD2. The CDR3 coding sequence is TGTGCCAGCAGTTTCCACTGGGTAGCGGGGAATCAAGTGGGCACAGATACGCAGTATTTT. Protein sequence: CASSFHWVAGNQVGTDTQYF.